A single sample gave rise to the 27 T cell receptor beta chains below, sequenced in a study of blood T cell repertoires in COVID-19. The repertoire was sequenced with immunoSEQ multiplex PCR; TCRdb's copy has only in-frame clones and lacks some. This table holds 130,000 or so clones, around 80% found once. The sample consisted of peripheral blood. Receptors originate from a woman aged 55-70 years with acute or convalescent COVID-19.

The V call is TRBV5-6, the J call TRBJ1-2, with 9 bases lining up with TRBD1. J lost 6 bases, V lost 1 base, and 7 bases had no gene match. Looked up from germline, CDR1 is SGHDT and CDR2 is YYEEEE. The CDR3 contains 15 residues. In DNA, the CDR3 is TGTGCCAGCAGCTTGCGGGACAGGGCGATCAATGGCTACACCTTC. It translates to CASSLRDRAINGYTF.

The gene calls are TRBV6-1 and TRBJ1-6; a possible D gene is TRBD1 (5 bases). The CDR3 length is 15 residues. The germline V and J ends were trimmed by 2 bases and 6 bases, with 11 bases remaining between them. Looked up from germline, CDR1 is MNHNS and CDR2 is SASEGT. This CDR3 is CASSEYQGTNSPLHF. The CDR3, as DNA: TGTGCCAGCAGTGAATACCAGGGAACTAATTCACCCCTCCACTTT.

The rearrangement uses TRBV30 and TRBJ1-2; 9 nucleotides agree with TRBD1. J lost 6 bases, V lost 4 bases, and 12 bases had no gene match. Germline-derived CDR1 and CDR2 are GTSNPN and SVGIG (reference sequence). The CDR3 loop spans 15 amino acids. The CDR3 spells CAWKGVKGQGHGYTF. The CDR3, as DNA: TGTGCCTGGAAAGGGGTCAAGGGACAGGGACATGGCTACACCTTC.

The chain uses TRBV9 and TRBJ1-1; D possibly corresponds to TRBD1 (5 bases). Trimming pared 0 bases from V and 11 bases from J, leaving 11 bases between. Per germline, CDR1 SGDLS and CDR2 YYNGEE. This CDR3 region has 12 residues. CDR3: CASSVAGAEAFF. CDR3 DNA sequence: TGTGCCAGCAGCGTAGCTGGGGCGGAGGCTTTCTTT.

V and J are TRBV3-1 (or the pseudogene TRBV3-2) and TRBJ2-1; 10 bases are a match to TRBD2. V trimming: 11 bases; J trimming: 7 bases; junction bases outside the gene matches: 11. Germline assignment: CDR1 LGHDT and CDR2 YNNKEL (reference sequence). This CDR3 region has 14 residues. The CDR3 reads CASNPSGGRNEQFF. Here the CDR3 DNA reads TGTGCCTCTAACCCTAGCGGGGGTAGGAATGAGCAGTTCTTC.

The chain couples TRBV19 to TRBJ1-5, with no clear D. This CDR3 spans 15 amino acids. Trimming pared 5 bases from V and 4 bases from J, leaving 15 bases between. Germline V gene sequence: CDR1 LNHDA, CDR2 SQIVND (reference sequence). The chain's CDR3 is CASSSREAANQPQHF. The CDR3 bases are TGTGCCAGTAGTTCTCGGGAGGCAGCAAATCAGCCCCAGCATTTT.

This chain's CDR3 is CASSLVGTRAGGYTF. In DNA, the CDR3 is TGTGCCAGCAGCTTAGTAGGGACACGGGCAGGGGGCTACACCTTC. The rearrangement joins TRBV11-2 to TRBJ1-2; the D gene is possibly TRBD1 (6 bases). CDR1 is SGHAT, CDR2 FQNNGV, per germline. With 1 base removed from V and 8 bases from J, the gap between germline ends came to 17 bases. This CDR3 spans 15 amino acids.

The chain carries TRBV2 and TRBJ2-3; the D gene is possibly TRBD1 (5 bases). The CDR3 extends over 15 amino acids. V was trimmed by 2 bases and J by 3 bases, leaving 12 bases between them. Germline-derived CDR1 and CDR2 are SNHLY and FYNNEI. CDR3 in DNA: TGTGCCAGCAGTGAACAGGGATCTGTAACAGATACGCAGTATTTT. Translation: CASSEQGSVTDTQYF.

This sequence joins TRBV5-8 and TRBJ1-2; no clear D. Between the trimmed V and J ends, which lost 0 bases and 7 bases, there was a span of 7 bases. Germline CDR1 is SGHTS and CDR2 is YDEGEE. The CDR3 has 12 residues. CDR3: CASSLAGGGYTF. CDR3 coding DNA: TGTGCCAGCAGCTTGGCCGGCGGTGGCTACACCTTC.

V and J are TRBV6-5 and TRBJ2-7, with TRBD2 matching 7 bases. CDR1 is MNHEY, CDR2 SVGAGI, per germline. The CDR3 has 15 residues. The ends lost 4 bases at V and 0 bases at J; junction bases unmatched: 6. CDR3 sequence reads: CASSSSGAHSYEQYF. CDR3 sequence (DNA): TGTGCCAGCAGTTCAAGCGGGGCACACTCCTACGAGCAGTACTTC.

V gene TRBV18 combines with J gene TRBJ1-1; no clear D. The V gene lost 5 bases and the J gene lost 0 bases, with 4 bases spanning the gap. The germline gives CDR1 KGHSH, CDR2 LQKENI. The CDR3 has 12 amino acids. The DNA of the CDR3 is TGTGCCAGCTCATTCATGAACACTGAAGCTTTCTTT. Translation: CASSFMNTEAFF.

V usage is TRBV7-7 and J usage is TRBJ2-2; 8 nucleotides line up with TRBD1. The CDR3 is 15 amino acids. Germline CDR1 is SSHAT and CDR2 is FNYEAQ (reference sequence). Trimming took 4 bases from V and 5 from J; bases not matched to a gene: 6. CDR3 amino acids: CASSSGQGGTGELFF. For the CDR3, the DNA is TGTGCCAGCAGCTCCGGACAGGGAGGTACCGGGGAGCTGTTTTTT. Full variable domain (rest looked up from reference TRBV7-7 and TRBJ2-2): GAGVSQSPRYKVTKRGQDVTLRCDPISSHATLYWYQQALGQGPEFLTYFNYEAQPDKSGLPSDRFSAERPEGSISTLTIQRTEQRDSAMYRCASSSGQGGTGELFFGEGSRLTVL.

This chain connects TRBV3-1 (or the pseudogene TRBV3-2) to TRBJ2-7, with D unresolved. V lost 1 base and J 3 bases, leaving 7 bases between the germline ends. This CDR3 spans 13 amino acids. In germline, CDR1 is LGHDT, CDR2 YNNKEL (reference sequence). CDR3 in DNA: TGTGCCAGCAGCCAAGGATACGGCTACGAGCAGTACTTC. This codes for CASSQGYGYEQYF.

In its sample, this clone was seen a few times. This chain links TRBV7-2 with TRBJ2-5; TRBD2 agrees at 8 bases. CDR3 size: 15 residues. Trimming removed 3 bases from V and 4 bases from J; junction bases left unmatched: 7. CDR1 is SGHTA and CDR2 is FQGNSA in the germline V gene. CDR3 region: CASSFGGGSAETQYF. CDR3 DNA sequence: TGTGCCAGCAGCTTCGGCGGGGGGTCCGCAGAGACCCAGTACTTC.

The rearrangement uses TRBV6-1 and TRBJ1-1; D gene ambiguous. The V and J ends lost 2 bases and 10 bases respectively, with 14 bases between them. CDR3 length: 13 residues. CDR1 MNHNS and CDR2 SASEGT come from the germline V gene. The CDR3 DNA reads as TGTGCCAGCAGTGAATATAGCGGTCCTGGAGCTTTCTTT. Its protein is CASSEYSGPGAFF.

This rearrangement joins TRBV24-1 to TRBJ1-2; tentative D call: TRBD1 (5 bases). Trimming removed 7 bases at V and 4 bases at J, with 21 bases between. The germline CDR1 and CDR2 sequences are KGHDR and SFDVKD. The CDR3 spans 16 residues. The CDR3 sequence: CATRGLRGEDGYGYTF. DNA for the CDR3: TGTGCCACCAGGGGACTTCGCGGGGAAGATGGCTATGGCTACACCTTC.

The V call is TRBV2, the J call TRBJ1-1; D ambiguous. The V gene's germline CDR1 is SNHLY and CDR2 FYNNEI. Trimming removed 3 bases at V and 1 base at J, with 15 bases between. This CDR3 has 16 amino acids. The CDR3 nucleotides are TGTGCCAGCAGTGACGCGGGCAGCCTCCGGAACACTGAAGCTTTCTTT. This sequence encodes CASSDAGSLRNTEAFF.

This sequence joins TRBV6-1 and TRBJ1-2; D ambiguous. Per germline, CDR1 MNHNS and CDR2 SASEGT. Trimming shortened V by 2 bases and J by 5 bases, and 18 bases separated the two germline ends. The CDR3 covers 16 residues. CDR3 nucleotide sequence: TGTGCCAGCAGTGAAATTGGGAGCGGACCCTTTTATGGCTACACCTTC. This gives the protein CASSEIGSGPFYGYTF.

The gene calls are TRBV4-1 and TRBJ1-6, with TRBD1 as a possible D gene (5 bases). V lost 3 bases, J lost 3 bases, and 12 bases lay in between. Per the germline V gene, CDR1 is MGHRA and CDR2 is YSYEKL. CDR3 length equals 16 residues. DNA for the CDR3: TGCGCCAGCAGCCACAGAACAGGCAGCTATAATTCACCCCTCCACTTT. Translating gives CASSHRTGSYNSPLHF.

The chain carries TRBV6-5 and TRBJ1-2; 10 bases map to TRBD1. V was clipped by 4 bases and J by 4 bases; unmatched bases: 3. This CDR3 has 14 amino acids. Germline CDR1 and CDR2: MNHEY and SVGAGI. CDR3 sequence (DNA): TGTGCCAGCAGTTTGGACAGGGGGACCTATGGCTACACCTTC. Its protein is CASSLDRGTYGYTF.

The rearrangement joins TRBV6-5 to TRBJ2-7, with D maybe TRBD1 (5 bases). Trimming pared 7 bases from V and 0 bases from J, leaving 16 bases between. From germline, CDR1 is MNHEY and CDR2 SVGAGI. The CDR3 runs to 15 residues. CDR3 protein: CASTIGAGASYEQYF. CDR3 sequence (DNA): TGTGCCAGCACTATAGGGGCTGGGGCCTCCTACGAGCAGTACTTC.

CDR3 protein: CASNPTRGTDTQYF. Written as DNA, the CDR3 is TGTGCCAGCAATCCGACTCGGGGCACAGATACGCAGTATTTT. The chain couples TRBV6-4 to TRBJ2-3; no firm D call. V was pared by 7 bases and J by 1 base, with 12 bases between. Germline values: CDR1 MRHNA, CDR2 SNTAGT. This CDR3 comprises 14 residues.

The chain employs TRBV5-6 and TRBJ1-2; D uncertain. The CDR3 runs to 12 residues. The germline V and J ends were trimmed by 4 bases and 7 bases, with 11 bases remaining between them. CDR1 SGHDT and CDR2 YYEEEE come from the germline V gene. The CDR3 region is CASSHARGGYTF. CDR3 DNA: TGTGCCAGCAGCCACGCCCGGGGTGGCTACACCTTC.

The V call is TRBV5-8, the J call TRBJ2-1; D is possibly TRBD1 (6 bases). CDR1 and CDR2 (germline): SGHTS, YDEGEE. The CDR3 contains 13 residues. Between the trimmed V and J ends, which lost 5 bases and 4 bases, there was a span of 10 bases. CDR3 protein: CASSGQRYNEQFF. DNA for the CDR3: TGTGCCAGCAGTGGACAGAGGTACAATGAGCAGTTCTTC.

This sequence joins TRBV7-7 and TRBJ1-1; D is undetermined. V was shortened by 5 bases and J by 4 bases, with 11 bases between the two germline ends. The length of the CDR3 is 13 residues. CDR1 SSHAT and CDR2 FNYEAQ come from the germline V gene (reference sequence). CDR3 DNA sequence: TGTGCCAGCAGCCCCACCGCAGGCACTGAAGCTTTCTTT. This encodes CASSPTAGTEAFF.

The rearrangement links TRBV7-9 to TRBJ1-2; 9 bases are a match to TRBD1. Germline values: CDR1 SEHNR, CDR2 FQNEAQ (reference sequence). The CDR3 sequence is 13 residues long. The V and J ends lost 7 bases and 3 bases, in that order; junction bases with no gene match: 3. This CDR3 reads CASIRTGDYGYTF. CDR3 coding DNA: TGTGCCAGCATCAGGACAGGGGACTATGGCTACACCTTC.

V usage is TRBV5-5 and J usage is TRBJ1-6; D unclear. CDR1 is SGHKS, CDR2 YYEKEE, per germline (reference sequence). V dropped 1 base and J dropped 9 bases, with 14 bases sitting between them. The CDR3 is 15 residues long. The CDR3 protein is CASSLRLEVGSPLHF. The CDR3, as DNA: TGTGCCAGCAGCTTGAGACTGGAGGTGGGTTCACCCCTCCACTTT.